A single sample gave rise to the 20 T cell receptor beta chains below, sequenced in a study of human T cells and chemical hapten exposure. Described time point: patch test 3, about 24 weeks after DPC sensitization. Stated treatment: therapeutic diphenylcyclopropenone sensitization with weekly scalp DPC. TCRdb ran MiXCR on the RACE reads and lists one entry per CDR3 protein. Altogether roughly 90,000 distinct CDR3 sequences are present, about a tenth being singletons, with the ten largest covering around 1%. The input for sequencing was whole blood, taken in connection with sensitization to the hapten diphenylcyclopropenone (DPC). The source of these receptors is a woman younger than 45 with alopecia areata. Some clones in this sample may be carry-over from other donors' samples.

This clonotype was recorded many times. The chain links TRBV29-1 to TRBJ1-5; the match to TRBD1 covers 7 bases. Germline values: CDR1 SQVTM, CDR2 ANQGSEA. The CDR3 extends over 13 amino acids. J lost 5 bases, V lost 4 bases, and 5 bases had no gene match. The CDR3 spells CSVVTGEYQPQHF. As DNA, the CDR3 is TGCAGCGTTGTAACAGGGGAGTATCAGCCCCAGCATTTT. Full variable domain (outside the CDR3, taken from reference TRBV29-1 and TRBJ1-5): SAVISQKPSRDICQRGTSLTIQCQVDSQVTMMFWYRQQPGQSLTLIATANQGSEATYESGFVIDKFPISRPNLTFSTLTVSNMSPEDSSIYLCSVVTGEYQPQHFGDGTRLSIL.

The sample holds a few counts of this clonotype. V and J are TRBV11-2 and TRBJ2-3; 10 bases match TRBD2. Germline assignment: CDR1 SGHAT and CDR2 FQNNGV. V shed 3 bases and J 4 bases; nucleotides not matched to a gene: 4. The CDR3 extends over 15 amino acids. The CDR3 nucleotides read TGTGCCAGCAGCTTTGAGCGGGGGGGAGCAGATACGCAGTATTTT. As protein: CASSFERGGADTQYF.

In this sample, this clonotype turned up once. The CDR3 is CASSVDWAGGSDTQYF. The CDR3 bases are TGTGCCAGCAGCGTAGATTGGGCTGGGGGATCAGATACGCAGTATTTT. The chain links TRBV9 to TRBJ2-3; D may be TRBD1 or TRBD2 (5 bases each). V lost 0 bases, J lost 4 bases, and 15 bases lay in between. Per the germline V gene, CDR1 is SGDLS and CDR2 is YYNGEE. The CDR3 length is 16 residues.

V is TRBV27 and J is TRBJ2-7; D is unclear. The germline CDR1 and CDR2 sequences are MNHEY and SMNVEV (reference sequence). The CDR3 spans 11 residues. The germline V and J ends were trimmed by 8 bases and 6 bases, with 11 bases remaining between them. The CDR3 here is CASDKEVEQYF. CDR3 coding DNA: TGTGCCAGCGACAAGGAAGTCGAGCAGTACTTC.

This clonotype was observed at least ten times. The CDR3 region is CSSEQNYGYTF. The CDR3 nucleotides read TGCAGTTCTGAACAAAACTATGGCTACACCTTC. The chain uses TRBV20-1 and TRBJ1-2; D gene ambiguous. The CDR3 has 11 amino acids. Germline V CDR1 and CDR2: DFQATT, SNEGSKA (reference sequence). V dropped 8 bases and J dropped 2 bases, with 9 bases sitting between them.

This clonotype was counted many times. CDR3 region: CSAPPVYSGANVLTF. The DNA of the CDR3 is TGCAGTGCTCCCCCCGTTTACTCTGGGGCCAACGTCCTGACTTTC. The chain employs TRBV20-1 and TRBJ2-6; D is ambiguous. CDR3 size: 15 residues. Trimming took 5 bases from V and 0 from J, leaving 11 bases between them. CDR1 DFQATT and CDR2 SNEGSKA come from the germline V gene (reference sequence).

The sample holds many counts of this clonotype. The chain is built from TRBV29-1 and TRBJ1-2, with D hard to call. The CDR3 loop spans 13 amino acids. Trimming took 1 base from V and 0 from J, leaving 6 bases between them. Germline V lookup: CDR1 SQVTM, CDR2 ANQGSEA. The CDR3, as DNA: TGCAGCGTTGAAGGGCACCCTAACTATGGCTACACCTTC. Amino acid sequence: CSVEGHPNYGYTF.

This clonotype showed up just a few times. The chain joins TRBV7-2 to TRBJ2-5, with unresolved D. The CDR3 is 14 amino acids. With 7 bases removed from V and 7 bases from J, the gap between germline ends came to 19 bases. Germline CDR1 reads SGHTA; CDR2 reads FQGNSA. The CDR3 sequence is CASNLSGNPGTQYF. The CDR3, as DNA: TGTGCCAGCAACCTATCTGGGAACCCCGGGACCCAGTACTTC.

The chain combines TRBV20-1 with TRBJ2-7, with D perhaps matching TRBD2 (5 bases). V was cut by 2 bases and J by 1 base, with 12 bases left in between. CDR3 length: 14 residues. The germline V gene has CDR1 DFQATT and CDR2 SNEGSKA (reference sequence). DNA of the CDR3: TGCAGTGCTAGATATGACGGGGTATCCTACGAGCAGTACTTC. Protein: CSARYDGVSYEQYF.

V usage is TRBV7-9 and J usage is TRBJ2-1, with a possible D match to TRBD2 (6 bases). The CDR3 is 15 residues long. With 3 bases removed from V and 7 bases from J, the gap between germline ends came to 16 bases. Germline V gene lookup returns CDR1 SEHNR and CDR2 FQNEAQ (reference sequence). CDR3 loop: CASSLSGGARNEQFF. CDR3 coding DNA: TGTGCCAGCAGCTTGTCCGGCGGGGCCCGTAATGAGCAGTTCTTC.

This clonotype has more than one count but fewer than ten. This chain links TRBV3-1 with TRBJ2-7, with D tentatively TRBD1 (5 bases). Trimming stripped 5 bases from V and 7 bases from J, with 21 bases between. The CDR3 length is 15 residues. CDR1 LGHDT and CDR2 YNNKEL come from the germline V gene (reference sequence). CDR3 coding DNA: TGTGCCAGCAGCAAAGGGGCCAATCTCTTGGGGGAGCAGTACGTC. Amino acid sequence: CASSKGANLLGEQYV.

This clonotype was detected ten times or more. The chain uses TRBV6-2 or TRBV6-3 and TRBJ2-1; 13 positions match TRBD2. Losses at the gene ends were 8 bases for V and 1 base for J; bases not matched to a gene: 5. CDR1 is MNHEY, CDR2 SVGEGT, per germline. This CDR3 is 16 amino acids long. The CDR3 protein is CASRTSGRRSYNEQFF. The CDR3 DNA is TGTGCCAGCCGGACTAGCGGGAGAAGATCCTACAATGAGCAGTTCTTC.

The V gene is TRBV7-2, the J gene TRBJ2-6; D possibly corresponds to TRBD2 (5 bases). Germline loops: CDR1 SGHTA, CDR2 FQGNSA. The V end lost 4 bases, the J end lost 4 bases, and 11 bases lay between the germline ends. This CDR3 is built from 15 residues. CDR3 sequence reads: CASSSRAPGANVLTF. The CDR3 DNA sequence: TGTGCCAGCAGCTCGAGGGCTCCCGGGGCCAACGTCCTGACTTTC.

This clonotype has at least ten counts. The rearrangement joins TRBV5-1 to TRBJ2-2; D is uncertain. The CDR3 has 14 residues. Looked up from germline, CDR1 is SGHRS and CDR2 is YFSETQ. V shed 0 bases and J shed 1 base, with 4 bases lying between them. The CDR3 region is CASSLGVNTGELFF. The CDR3 DNA reads as TGCGCCAGCAGCTTGGGGGTGAACACCGGGGAGCTGTTTTTT.

The table lists this clonotype with many counts. The chain combines TRBV25-1 with TRBJ2-5, with TRBD1 matching 7 bases. The CDR3 runs 14 residues. V lost 3 bases and J lost 1; bases outside the gene matches: 2. Germline CDR1 is MGHDK and CDR2 is SYGVNS. The CDR3 nucleotides are TGTGCCAGCAGTGATAACAGGGGCCAAGAGACCCAGTACTTC. Amino acid sequence: CASSDNRGQETQYF. Variable domain in full (rest from reference TRBV25-1 and TRBJ2-5): EADIYQTPRYLVIGTGKKITLECSQTMGHDKMYWYQQDPGMELHLIHYSYGVNSTEKGDLSSESTVSRIRTEHFPLTLESARPSHTSQYLCASSDNRGQETQYFGPGTRLLVL.

This clonotype was counted ten times or more. This rearrangement joins TRBV4-1 to TRBJ1-1, with D tentatively TRBD1 (5 bases). This CDR3 comprises 17 residues. V gave up 0 bases and J gave up 1 base, with 15 bases separating them. The germline gives CDR1 MGHRA, CDR2 YSYEKL. The CDR3 here is CASSQEKGLRGNTEAFF. Here the CDR3 DNA reads TGCGCCAGCAGCCAAGAGAAGGGATTAAGGGGGAACACTGAAGCTTTCTTT.

This clonotype occurred many times. The CDR3 DNA reads TGTGCCAGCAGTTTAGCCGTCACCGGGGAGCTGTTTTTT. Protein: CASSLAVTGELFF. The rearrangement links TRBV27 to TRBJ2-2; no definite D call. Trimming cost V 2 bases and J 4 bases, with 5 bases left between them. CDR3 size: 13 residues. CDR1 is MNHEY and CDR2 is SMNVEV in the germline V gene (reference sequence).

V usage is TRBV27 and J usage is TRBJ1-2; D uncertain. Germline lookup yields CDR1 MNHEY and CDR2 SMNVEV (reference sequence). V lost 3 bases and J lost 6, with 20 bases in between. The CDR3 consists of 16 residues. The CDR3, as DNA: TGTGCCAGCAGTTTTTCACGACATGCGGGAGGAGATGGCTACACCTTC. It is translated as CASSFSRHAGGDGYTF.

The chain has TRBV28 and TRBJ2-3; D unresolved. The CDR3 runs to 13 residues. With 7 bases removed from V and 0 bases from J, the gap between germline ends came to 8 bases. Germline V gene lookup returns CDR1 MDHEN and CDR2 SYDVKM. As DNA, the CDR3 is TGTGCCAGCACCATCCAAAGCACAGATACGCAGTATTTT. Translated: CASTIQSTDTQYF.

V gene TRBV5-5 combines with J gene TRBJ1-2; no firm D call. Between the trimmed V and J ends, which lost 0 bases and 2 bases, there was a span of 8 bases. Looked up from germline, CDR1 is SGHKS and CDR2 is YYEKEE (reference sequence). The CDR3 extends over 14 amino acids. The DNA of the CDR3 is TGTGCCAGCAGCTTGGAACAGCAGAACTATGGCTACACCTTC. Its protein is CASSLEQQNYGYTF.